These 10 T cell receptor beta chains were all obtained from the same sample, sequenced in a study of breast tumors, draining lymph nodes, adjacent tissues. Samples came from axillary lymph nodes draining the breast cancer. TCRdb analysed the multiplex PCR reads with MiXCR anew, one entry per CDR3 protein. The sample shows 100,000 to 150,000 distinct CDR3 sequences, 15% to 20% of them seen only once. Sequenced sample: axillary lymph node tissue. These receptors came from a female donor with breast cancer. Some clones in this sample may be carry-over from other donors' samples.

This clonotype was seen ten or more times. The V call is TRBV7-2, the J call TRBJ1-2; TRBD1 matches 8 bases. The CDR3 runs to 13 residues. CDR1 and CDR2 (germline): SGHTA, FQGNSA. Losses at the gene ends were 5 bases for V and 8 bases for J; bases not matched to a gene: 7. In DNA form, the CDR3 reads TGTGCCAGCAGCCCCCGGACAGGGAAAGGCTACACCTTC. Its translation is CASSPRTGKGYTF.

This clonotype came up many times. The chain couples TRBV12-3 or TRBV12-4 to TRBJ2-5; TRBD2 aligns across 8 bases. The CDR3 consists of 17 residues. V shed 2 bases and J 1 base; nucleotides not matched to a gene: 9. CDR3 sequence (DNA): TGTGCCAGCAGTTTATTCGGGGGGGGAGTCCCCCAAGAGACCCAGTACTTC. This gives the protein CASSLFGGGVPQETQYF.

On this clonotype itself: A read error is possible here, since a much larger clone lies one base away. The rearrangement links TRBV27 to TRBJ2-7; a weak D match, TRBD1 (6 bases). CDR3 length equals 12 residues. Germline CDR1 reads MNHEY; CDR2 reads SMNVEV (reference sequence). V shed 8 bases and J shed 6 bases, with 14 bases lying between them. Here the CDR3 DNA reads TGTGCCAGCGGCAACACAGGGCCCGAGCAGTACTTC. Its translation: CASGNTGPEQYF.

This clonotype was counted many times. The rearrangement joins TRBV30 to TRBJ2-1, with D hard to call. Per the germline V gene, CDR1 is GTSNPN and CDR2 is SVGIG (reference sequence). The CDR3 has 15 amino acids. V was trimmed by 4 bases and J by 0 bases, leaving 13 bases between them. The CDR3 protein is CAWNPRWTSYNEQFF. The CDR3 DNA reads TGTGCCTGGAACCCCAGGTGGACCTCCTACAATGAGCAGTTCTTC.

This clonotype was detected ten times or more. The V call is TRBV20-1, the J call TRBJ2-1; D might be TRBD2 (6 bases). Trimming removed 4 bases from V and 8 bases from J, with 15 bases in between. The CDR3 has 13 residues. Germline assignment: CDR1 DFQATT and CDR2 SNEGSKA (reference sequence). CDR3 region: CSANSHGGYEQFF. In DNA, the CDR3 is TGCAGTGCTAACAGTCATGGGGGGTATGAGCAGTTCTTC.

This clonotype was counted ten times or more. The chain combines TRBV19 with TRBJ1-2; a weak D match, TRBD1 (5 bases). This CDR3 spans 17 amino acids. Germline CDR1 is LNHDA and CDR2 is SQIVND (reference sequence). V was shortened by 3 bases and J by 4 bases, with 21 bases between the two germline ends. Here the CDR3 reads CASSIVVGGLVSYGYTF. The CDR3 DNA is TGTGCCAGTAGTATCGTGGTGGGGGGACTCGTAAGCTATGGCTACACCTTC.

This clonotype was seen at least ten times. The chain employs TRBV5-1 and TRBJ2-2; the match to TRBD2 covers 10 bases. Germline CDR1 is SGHRS and CDR2 is YFSETQ. With 4 bases clipped from V and 4 bases from J, the junction kept 10 bases outside the gene matches. The CDR3 spans 17 residues. Here the CDR3 reads CASSPRAGGRATGELFF. Here the CDR3 DNA reads TGCGCCAGCAGCCCCCGAGCGGGGGGGCGAGCCACCGGGGAGCTGTTTTTT. Complete variable domain (other parts from reference TRBV5-1 and TRBJ2-2): KAGVTQTPRYLIKTRGQQVTLSCSPISGHRSVSWYQQTPGQGLQFLFEYFSETQRNKGNFPGRFSGRQFSNSRSEMNVSTLELGDSALYLCASSPRAGGRATGELFFGEGSRLTVL.

Only a few counts were recorded for this clonotype. The chain recombines TRBV3-1 with TRBJ2-1; 7 bases match TRBD2. This CDR3 comprises 15 residues. Germline CDR1 is LGHDT and CDR2 is YNNKEL (reference sequence). V dropped 7 bases and J dropped 8; count of bases not matched to a gene: 14. CDR3 sequence: CASTSVAGRGYEQFF. CDR3 nucleotide sequence: TGTGCCAGCACCTCCGTGGCAGGGAGGGGTTATGAGCAGTTCTTC.

This clonotype was seen at least ten times. V and J are TRBV12-3 or TRBV12-4 and TRBJ2-1; tentative D call: TRBD2 (6 bases). There are 14 residues in the CDR3. Trimming removed 7 bases from V and 8 bases from J, with 18 bases in between. CDR3 nucleotides: TGTGCCAGCATTCCGGGACTTGGGGTGGATGAGCAGTTCTTC. This encodes CASIPGLGVDEQFF.

The rearrangement links TRBV11-2 to TRBJ2-4; no firm D call. The germline V gene has CDR1 SGHAT and CDR2 FQNNGV. The germline V and J ends were trimmed by 1 base and 8 bases, with 3 bases remaining between them. The CDR3 contains 11 residues. The CDR3 DNA reads as TGTGCCAGCAGCTTAGGTTACATTCAGTACTTC. Translation: CASSLGYIQYF.